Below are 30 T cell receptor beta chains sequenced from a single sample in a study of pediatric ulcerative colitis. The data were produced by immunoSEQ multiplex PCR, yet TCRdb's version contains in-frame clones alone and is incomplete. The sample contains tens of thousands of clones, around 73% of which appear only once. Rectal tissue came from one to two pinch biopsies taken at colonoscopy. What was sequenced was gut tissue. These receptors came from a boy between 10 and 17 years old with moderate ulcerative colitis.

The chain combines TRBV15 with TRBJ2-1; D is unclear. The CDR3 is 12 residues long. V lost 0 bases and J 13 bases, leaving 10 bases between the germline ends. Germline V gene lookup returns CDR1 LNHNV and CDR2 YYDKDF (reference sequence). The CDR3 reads CATSRDRLVQFF. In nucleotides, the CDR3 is TGTGCCACCAGCAGAGATAGGTTGGTTCAGTTCTTC.

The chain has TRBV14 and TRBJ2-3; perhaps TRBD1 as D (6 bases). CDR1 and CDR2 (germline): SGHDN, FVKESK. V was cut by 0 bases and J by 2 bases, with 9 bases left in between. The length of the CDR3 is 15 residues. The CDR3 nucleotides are TGTGCCAGCAGCCAAGAGGGACAAACCACAGATACGCAGTATTTT. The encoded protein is CASSQEGQTTDTQYF.

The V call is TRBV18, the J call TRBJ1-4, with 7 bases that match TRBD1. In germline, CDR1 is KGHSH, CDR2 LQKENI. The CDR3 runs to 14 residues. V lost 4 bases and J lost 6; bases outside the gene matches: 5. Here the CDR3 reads CASSLGQMDEKLFF. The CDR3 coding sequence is TGTGCCAGCTCACTGGGACAGATGGATGAAAAACTGTTTTTT. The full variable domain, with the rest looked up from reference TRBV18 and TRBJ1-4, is NAGVMQNPRHLVRRRGQEARLRCSPMKGHSHVYWYRQLPEEGLKFMVYLQKENIIDESGMPKERFSAEFPKEGPSILRIQQVVRGDSAAYFCASSLGQMDEKLFFGSGTQLSVL.

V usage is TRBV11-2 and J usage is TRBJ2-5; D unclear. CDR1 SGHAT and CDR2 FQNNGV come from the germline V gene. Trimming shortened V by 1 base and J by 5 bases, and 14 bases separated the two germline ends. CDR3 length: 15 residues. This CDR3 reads CASSLGNPEAETQYF. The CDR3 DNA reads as TGTGCCAGCAGCTTAGGAAATCCCGAAGCCGAGACCCAGTACTTC.

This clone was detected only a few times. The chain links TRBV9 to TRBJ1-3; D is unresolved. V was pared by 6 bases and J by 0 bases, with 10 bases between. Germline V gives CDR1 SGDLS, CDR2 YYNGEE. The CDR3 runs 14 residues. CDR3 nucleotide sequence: TGTGCCAGCAAGTCAAACCACTCTGGAAACACCATATATTTT. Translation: CASKSNHSGNTIYF.

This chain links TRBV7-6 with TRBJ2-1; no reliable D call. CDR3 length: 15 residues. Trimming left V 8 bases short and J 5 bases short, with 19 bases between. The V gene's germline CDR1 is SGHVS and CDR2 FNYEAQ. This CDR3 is CASRTFGSAHNEQFF. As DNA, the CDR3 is TGTGCCAGCCGAACGTTCGGGTCCGCCCACAATGAGCAGTTCTTC.

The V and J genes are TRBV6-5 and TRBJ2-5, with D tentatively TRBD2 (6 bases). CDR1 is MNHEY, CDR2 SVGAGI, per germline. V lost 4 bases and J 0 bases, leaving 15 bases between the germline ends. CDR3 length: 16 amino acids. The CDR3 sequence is CASSSSSRGDQETQYF. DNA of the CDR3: TGTGCCAGCAGTTCCTCCTCGCGGGGAGACCAAGAGACCCAGTACTTC.

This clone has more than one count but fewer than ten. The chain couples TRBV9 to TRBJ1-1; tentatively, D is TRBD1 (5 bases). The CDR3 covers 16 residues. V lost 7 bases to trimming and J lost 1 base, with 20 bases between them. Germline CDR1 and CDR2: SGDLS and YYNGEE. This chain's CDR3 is CASRLGTSMGNTEAFF. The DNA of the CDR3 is TGTGCCAGCCGACTAGGGACCTCCATGGGGAACACTGAAGCTTTCTTT.

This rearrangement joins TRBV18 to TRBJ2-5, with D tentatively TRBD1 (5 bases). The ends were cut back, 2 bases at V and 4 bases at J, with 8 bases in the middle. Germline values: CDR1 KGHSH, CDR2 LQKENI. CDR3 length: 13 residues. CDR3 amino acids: CASSPGHLETQYF. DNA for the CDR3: TGTGCCAGCTCACCAGGACACTTAGAGACCCAGTACTTC.

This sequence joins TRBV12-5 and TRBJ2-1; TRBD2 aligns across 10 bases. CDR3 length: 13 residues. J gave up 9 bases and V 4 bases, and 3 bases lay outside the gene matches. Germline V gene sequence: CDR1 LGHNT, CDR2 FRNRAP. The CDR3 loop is CASGSSGGGEQFF. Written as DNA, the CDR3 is TGTGCTAGTGGTTCTAGCGGGGGCGGTGAGCAGTTCTTC.

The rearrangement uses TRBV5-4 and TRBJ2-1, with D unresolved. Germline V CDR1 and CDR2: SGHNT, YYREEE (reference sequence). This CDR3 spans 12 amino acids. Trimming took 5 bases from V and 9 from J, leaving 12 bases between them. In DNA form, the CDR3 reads TGTGCCAGCAGTTTTTACCCCGGTGAGCAGTTCTTC. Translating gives CASSFYPGEQFF.

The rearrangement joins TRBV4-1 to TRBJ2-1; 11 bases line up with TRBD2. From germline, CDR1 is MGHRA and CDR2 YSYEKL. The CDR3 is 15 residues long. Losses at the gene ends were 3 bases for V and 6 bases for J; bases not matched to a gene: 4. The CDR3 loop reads CASSHQGLAGNEQFF. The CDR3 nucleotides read TGCGCCAGCAGCCATCAAGGACTAGCGGGCAATGAGCAGTTCTTC.

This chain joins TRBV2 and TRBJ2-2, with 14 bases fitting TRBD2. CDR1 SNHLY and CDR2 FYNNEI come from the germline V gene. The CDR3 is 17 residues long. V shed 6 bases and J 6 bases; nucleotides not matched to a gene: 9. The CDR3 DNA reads TGTGCCAGCAGCATGACTAGCGGGAGGGCCGGGGCCGGGGAGCTGTTTTTT. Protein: CASSMTSGRAGAGELFF.

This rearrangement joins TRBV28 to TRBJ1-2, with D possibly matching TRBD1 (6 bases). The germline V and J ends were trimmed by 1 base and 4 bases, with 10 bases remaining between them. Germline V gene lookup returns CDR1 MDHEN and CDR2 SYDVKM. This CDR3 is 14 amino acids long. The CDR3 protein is CASSLSGVLYGYTF. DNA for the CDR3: TGTGCCAGCAGTTTATCAGGGGTCCTCTATGGCTACACCTTC.

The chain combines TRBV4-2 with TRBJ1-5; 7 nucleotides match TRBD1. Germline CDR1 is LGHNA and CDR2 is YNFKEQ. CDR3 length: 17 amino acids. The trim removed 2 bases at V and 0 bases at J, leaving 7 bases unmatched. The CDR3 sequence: CASSQSQGEISNQPQHF. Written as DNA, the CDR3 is TGTGCCAGCAGCCAAAGCCAGGGGGAGATTAGCAATCAGCCCCAGCATTTT.

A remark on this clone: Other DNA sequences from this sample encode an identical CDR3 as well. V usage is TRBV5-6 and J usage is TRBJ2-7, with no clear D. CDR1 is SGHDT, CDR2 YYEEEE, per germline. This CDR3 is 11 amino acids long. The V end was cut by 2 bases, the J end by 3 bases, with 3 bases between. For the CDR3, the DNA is TGTGCCAGCAGCTTTCACTACGAGCAGTACTTC. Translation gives CASSFHYEQYF.

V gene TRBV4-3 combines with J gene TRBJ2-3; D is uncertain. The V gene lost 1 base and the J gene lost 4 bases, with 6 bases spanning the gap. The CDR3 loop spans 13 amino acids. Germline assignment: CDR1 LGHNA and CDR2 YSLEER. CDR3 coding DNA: TGCGCCAGCAGCCAAGTTGTATCAGATACGCAGTATTTT. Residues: CASSQVVSDTQYF.

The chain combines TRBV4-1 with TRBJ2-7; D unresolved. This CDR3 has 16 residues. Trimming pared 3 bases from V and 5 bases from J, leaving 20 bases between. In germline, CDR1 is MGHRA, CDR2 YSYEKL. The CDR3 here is CASSHNIASSENEQYF. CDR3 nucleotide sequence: TGCGCCAGCAGCCATAACATTGCCTCGTCGGAAAACGAGCAGTACTTC.

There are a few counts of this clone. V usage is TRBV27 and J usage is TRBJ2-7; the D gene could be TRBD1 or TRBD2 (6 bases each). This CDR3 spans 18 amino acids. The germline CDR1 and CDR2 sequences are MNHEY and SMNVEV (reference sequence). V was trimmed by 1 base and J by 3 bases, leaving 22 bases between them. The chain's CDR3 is CASSLYGGRDWLDYEQYF. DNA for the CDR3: TGTGCCAGCAGTTTATACGGGGGCCGGGACTGGCTAGACTACGAGCAGTACTTC.

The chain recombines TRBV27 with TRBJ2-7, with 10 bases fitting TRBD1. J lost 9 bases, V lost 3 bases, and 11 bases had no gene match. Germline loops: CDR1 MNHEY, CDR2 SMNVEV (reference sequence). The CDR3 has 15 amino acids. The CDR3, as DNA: TGTGCCAGCAGTTTCGAGACAGGGGGCGTACCGAGGCAGTACTTC. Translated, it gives CASSFETGGVPRQYF.

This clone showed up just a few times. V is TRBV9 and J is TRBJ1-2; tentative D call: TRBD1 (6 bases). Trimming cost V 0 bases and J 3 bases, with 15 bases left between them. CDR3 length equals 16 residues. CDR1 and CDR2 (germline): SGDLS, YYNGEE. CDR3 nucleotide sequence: TGTGCCAGCAGCGTAGCCCTCGGGGAGGGGGACTATGGCTACACCTTC. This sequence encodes CASSVALGEGDYGYTF.

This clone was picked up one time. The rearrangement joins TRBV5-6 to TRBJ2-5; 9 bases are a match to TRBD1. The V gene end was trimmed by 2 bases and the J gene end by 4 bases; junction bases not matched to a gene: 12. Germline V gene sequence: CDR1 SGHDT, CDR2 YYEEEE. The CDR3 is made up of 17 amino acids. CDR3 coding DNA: TGTGCCAGCAGCTTAGCGGCGGGGACAGGGTTAATAGAGACCCAGTACTTC. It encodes CASSLAAGTGLIETQYF.

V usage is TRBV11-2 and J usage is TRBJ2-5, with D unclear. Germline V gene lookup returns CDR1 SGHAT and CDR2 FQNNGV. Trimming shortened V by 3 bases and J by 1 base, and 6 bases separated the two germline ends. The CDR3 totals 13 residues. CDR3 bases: TGTGCCAGCAGCTTCGGCTTCCAAGAGACCCAGTACTTC. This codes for CASSFGFQETQYF.

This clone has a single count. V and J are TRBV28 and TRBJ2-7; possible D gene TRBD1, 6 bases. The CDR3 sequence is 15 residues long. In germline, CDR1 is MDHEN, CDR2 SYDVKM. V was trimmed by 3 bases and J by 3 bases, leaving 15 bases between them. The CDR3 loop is CASSFPGTWNYEQYF. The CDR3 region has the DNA TGTGCCAGCAGTTTTCCTGGGACATGGAACTACGAGCAGTACTTC.

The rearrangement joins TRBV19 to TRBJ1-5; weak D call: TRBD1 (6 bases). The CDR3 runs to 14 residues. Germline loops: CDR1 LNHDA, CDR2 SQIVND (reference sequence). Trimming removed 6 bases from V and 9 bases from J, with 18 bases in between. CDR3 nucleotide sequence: TGTGCCAGTAGGATACAGGGCCCTCAAGGGCCCCAGCATTTT. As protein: CASRIQGPQGPQHF.

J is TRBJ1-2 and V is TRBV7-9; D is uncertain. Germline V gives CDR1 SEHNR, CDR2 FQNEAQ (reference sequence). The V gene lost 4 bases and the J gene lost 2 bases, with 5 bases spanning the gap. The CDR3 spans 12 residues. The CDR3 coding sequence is TGTGCCAGCAGCTATACAAACTATGGCTACACCTTC. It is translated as CASSYTNYGYTF.

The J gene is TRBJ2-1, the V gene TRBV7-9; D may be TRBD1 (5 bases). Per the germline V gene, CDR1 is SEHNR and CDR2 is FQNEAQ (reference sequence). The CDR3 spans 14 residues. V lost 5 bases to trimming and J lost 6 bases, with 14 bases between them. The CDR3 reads CASSTYDSSNEQFF. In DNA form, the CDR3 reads TGTGCCAGCAGCACTTATGACAGCAGCAATGAGCAGTTCTTC.

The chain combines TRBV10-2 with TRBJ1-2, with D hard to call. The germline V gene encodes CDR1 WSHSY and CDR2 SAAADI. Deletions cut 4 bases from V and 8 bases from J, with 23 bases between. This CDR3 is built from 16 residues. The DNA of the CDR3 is TGCGCCAGCAGTGTTTCCCAACAAACCCCGGCGTGGGGCTACACCTTC. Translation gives CASSVSQQTPAWGYTF.

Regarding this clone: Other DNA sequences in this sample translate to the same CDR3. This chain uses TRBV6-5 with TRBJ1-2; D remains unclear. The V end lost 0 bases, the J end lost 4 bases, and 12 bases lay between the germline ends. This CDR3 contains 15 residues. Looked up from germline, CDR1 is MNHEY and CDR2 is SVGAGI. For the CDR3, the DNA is TGTGCCAGCAGTTACTCGACGCCCCCTCGCTATGGCTACACCTTC. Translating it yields CASSYSTPPRYGYTF.

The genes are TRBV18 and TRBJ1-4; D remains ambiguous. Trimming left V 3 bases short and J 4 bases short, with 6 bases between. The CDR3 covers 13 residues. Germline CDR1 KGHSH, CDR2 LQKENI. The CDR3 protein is CASSPRVNEKLFF. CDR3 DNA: TGTGCCAGCTCACCGAGAGTTAATGAAAAACTGTTTTTT. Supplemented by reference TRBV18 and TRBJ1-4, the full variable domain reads NAGVMQNPRHLVRRRGQEARLRCSPMKGHSHVYWYRQLPEEGLKFMVYLQKENIIDESGMPKERFSAEFPKEGPSILRIQQVVRGDSAAYFCASSPRVNEKLFFGSGTQLSVL.